This record covers a single T cell receptor beta chain. The target antigen is unknown. Germline CDR1 and CDR2: MNHNY and SVGAGI (reference sequence). Between the trimmed V and J ends, which lost 5 bases and 3 bases, there was a span of 17 bases. The CDR3 consists of 15 residues. The record originates from a study of cytomegalovirus exposure and HLA in healthy donors. Study-wide context: Earlier work reported 90 million to 120 million unique TCR beta sequences from 150 million to 200 million T cells.

The PCR ran on 60 Vbeta and 13 Jbeta primers. Method: immunoSEQ multiplex PCR; TCRdb's copy keeps in-frame clones and lacks some. This table has 100,000 to 150,000 clones, 65% to 80% appearing once. General study points: According to an earlier analysis, most TCR beta V segments yielded productive rearrangements about 87% or about 30% of the time.

The TCR comes from a young woman in good health and CMV-seronegative. The chain carries TRBV6-6 and TRBJ2-7, with TRBD2 as a possible D gene (6 bases). The sample taken for sequencing was PBMCs. CDR3 in amino acids: CASSILGGDVYEQYF. Here the CDR3 DNA reads TGTGCCAGCAGTATCCTGGGCGGGGATGTCTACGAGCAGTACTTC.